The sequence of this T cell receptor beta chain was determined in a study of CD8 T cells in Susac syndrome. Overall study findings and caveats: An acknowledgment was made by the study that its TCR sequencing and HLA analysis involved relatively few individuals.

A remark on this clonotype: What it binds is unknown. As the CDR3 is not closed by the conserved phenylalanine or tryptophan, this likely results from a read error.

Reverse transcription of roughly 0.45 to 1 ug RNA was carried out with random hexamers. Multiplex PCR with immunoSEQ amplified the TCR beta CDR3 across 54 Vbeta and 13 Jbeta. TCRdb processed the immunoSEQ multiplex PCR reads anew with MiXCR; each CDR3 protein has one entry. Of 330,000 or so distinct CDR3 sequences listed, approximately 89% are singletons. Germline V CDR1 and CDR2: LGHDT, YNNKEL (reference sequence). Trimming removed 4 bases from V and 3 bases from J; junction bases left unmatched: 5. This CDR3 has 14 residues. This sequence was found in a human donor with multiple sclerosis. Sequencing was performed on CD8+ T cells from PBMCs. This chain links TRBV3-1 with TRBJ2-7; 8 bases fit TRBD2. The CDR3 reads CASSPGGPFYEQYL. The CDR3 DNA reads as TGTGCCAGCAGCCCGGGAGGGCCATTCTACGAGCAGTACCTC.